This T cell receptor (beta chain) was sequenced in a study of identical twins. On this clonotype: Its antigen is not known.

MiXCR was run by TCRdb on the 5' RACE reads, yielding one entry per CDR3 protein. The sample holds about 690,000 distinct CDR3 sequences, around 20% seen once. Germline lookup yields CDR1 MGHRA and CDR2 YSYEKL. This CDR3 is built from 17 residues. Trimming cost V 4 bases and J 2 bases, with 20 bases left between them. Study results and limitations: For zero-insertion analyses, partial confounding could come from invariant MAIT and iNKT cells.

The same data also contributed to another study, on T cells expressing NK-cell markers. That work contributes: Repertoire data for TCR beta were derived from sorted T cells (CD3+CD56+NKG2C+, CD3+CD56+NKG2C- and CD3+CD56-NKG2C+).

Sequencing was done on a sample of PBMCs. This clonotype was obtained from a young woman in good health. This chain uses TRBV4-1 with TRBJ1-2; D gene unclear. CDR3 DNA: TGCGCCAGCAGCCCCCTGGGTAGGGTTCCAAAAAACTATGGCTACACCTTC. It specifies CASSPLGRVPKNYGYTF.